This T cell receptor beta chain was recovered during a study of CD8 T cells in Susac syndrome. Study-level points and caveats: Acknowledgment was made by the study that its TCR sequencing and HLA analysis involved a relatively small number of individuals.

A note on this clonotype: What it recognizes is unknown.

It was with random hexamers that roughly 0.5 to 1 ug RNA was reverse transcribed. Multiplex PCR with immunoSEQ amplified the TCR beta CDR3 across 54 Vbeta and 13 Jbeta. TCRdb processed the immunoSEQ multiplex PCR reads anew with MiXCR; each CDR3 protein has one entry. The data contain around 130,000 distinct CDR3 sequences, 75% to 90% of them singletons. From blood CD8+ and CD4+ T cells, TCR beta sequences were generated. The CDR3 runs to 16 residues. CDR1 is SEHNR, CDR2 FQNEAQ, per germline (reference sequence). V lost 5 bases and J lost 2, with 17 bases in between. The rearrangement joins TRBV7-9 to TRBJ2-3; tentatively, D is TRBD1 or TRBD2 (5 bases each). The origin of this receptor is a human donor with multiple sclerosis. The material sequenced was CD8+ T cells from PBMCs. This CDR3 reads CASSPSEGPHTDTQYF. DNA of the CDR3: TGTGCCAGCAGCCCTTCTGAGGGACCTCACACAGATACGCAGTATTTT.